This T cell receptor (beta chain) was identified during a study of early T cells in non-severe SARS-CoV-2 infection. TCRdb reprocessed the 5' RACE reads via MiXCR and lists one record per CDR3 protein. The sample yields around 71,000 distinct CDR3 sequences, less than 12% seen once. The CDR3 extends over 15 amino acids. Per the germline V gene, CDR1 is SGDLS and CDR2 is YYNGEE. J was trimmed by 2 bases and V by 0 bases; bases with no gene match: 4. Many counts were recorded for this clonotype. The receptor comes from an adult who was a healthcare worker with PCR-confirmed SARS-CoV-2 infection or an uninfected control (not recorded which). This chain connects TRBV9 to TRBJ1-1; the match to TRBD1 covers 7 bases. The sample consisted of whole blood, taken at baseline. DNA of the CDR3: TGTGCCAGCAGCGTAGGGACAGGCCTAAACACTGAAGCTTTCTTT. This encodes CASSVGTGLNTEAFF. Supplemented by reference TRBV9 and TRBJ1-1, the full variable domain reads DSGVTQTPKHLITATGQRVTLRCSPRSGDLSVYWYQQSLDQGLQFLIQYYNGEERAKGNILERFSAQQFPDLHSELNLSSLELGDSALYFCASSVGTGLNTEAFFGQGTRLTVV.